Presented here are 7 T cell receptor beta chains from one specimen sequenced in a study of shared clonotypes between healthy human individuals (TCRdb year 2020). Library construction relied on the immunoSEQ multiplex PCR assay. TCRdb carries this immuneACCESS record with in-frame sequences only. Its versions omit some clonotypes, under half of them owing to an unresolved V gene in the studies checked, with the rest unexplained. Counted in this sample were about 2.3 million clones; approximately 95% of them appeared once. The top ten hold 0.39% of the sample. Sample: naive CD4+ T cells from PBMCs. In light of the paper, this sample's cell subset or site label describes: CD45RA+ positively selected. These receptors were obtained from a man in his late teens or twenties in good health. Some clones in this sample may be carry-over from other donors' samples.

This chain links TRBV18 with TRBJ1-5; D not resolved. Trimming cost V 1 base and J 2 bases, with 9 bases left between them. Germline CDR1 reads KGHSH; CDR2 reads LQKENI. The CDR3 consists of 15 residues. The CDR3 region has the DNA TGTGCCAGCTCACCACGGTCCGGGGGCAATCAGCCCCAGCATTTT. This gives the protein CASSPRSGGNQPQHF.

The chain employs TRBV11-2 and TRBJ2-7, with 9 bases fitting TRBD2. This CDR3 comprises 14 residues. V lost 4 bases and J lost 0; bases outside the gene matches: 1. The V gene's germline CDR1 is SGHAT and CDR2 FQNNGV. CDR3 bases: TGTGCCAGCAGCTCACTAGCGGGCTCCTACGAGCAGTACTTC. Encoded protein: CASSSLAGSYEQYF.

This chain joins TRBV14 and TRBJ2-1, with D possibly TRBD1 on 5 matching bases. V gave up 2 bases and J gave up 7 bases, with 18 bases separating them. This CDR3 spans 16 amino acids. Per germline, CDR1 SGHDN and CDR2 FVKESK. Here the CDR3 reads CASSQFSGILYNEQFF. The CDR3 DNA sequence: TGTGCCAGCAGCCAATTCTCAGGGATTTTATATAATGAGCAGTTCTTC. Supplemented by reference TRBV14 and TRBJ2-1, the full variable domain reads EAGVTQFPSHSVIEKGQTVTLRCDPISGHDNLYWYRRVMGKEIKFLLHFVKESKQDESGMPNNRFLAERTGGTYSTLKVQPAELEDSGVYFCASSQFSGILYNEQFFGPGTRLTVL.

The rearrangement links TRBV28 to TRBJ1-5, with 7 bases lining up with TRBD1. The CDR3 loop spans 15 amino acids. V shed 6 bases, J shed 4 bases, and the junction held 9 bases outside the gene matches. Per germline, CDR1 MDHEN and CDR2 SYDVKM. The CDR3 region has the DNA TGTGCCAGCAGAAATACAGGGGCTCTGAATCAGCCCCAGCATTTT. Residues: CASRNTGALNQPQHF.

V gene TRBV11-2 combines with J gene TRBJ2-7, with D possibly TRBD1 on 6 matching bases. Germline lookup yields CDR1 SGHAT and CDR2 FQNNGV. The V end was cut by 5 bases, the J end by 1 base, with 18 bases between. The CDR3 sequence is 16 residues long. Written as DNA, the CDR3 is TGTGCCAGCAGCGCCCCAGGGGCGGGTGGGTCCTACGAGCAGTACTTC. Residues: CASSAPGAGGSYEQYF.

The chain is built from TRBV15 and TRBJ1-5; a possible D gene is TRBD1 (6 bases). The ends were cut back, 2 bases at V and 2 bases at J, with 16 bases in the middle. This CDR3 region has 17 residues. Germline CDR1 is LNHNV and CDR2 is YYDKDF (reference sequence). The CDR3 loop is CATSRPADSSGNQPQHF. The CDR3 bases are TGTGCCACCAGCAGACCCGCGGACAGTTCTGGCAATCAGCCCCAGCATTTT.

On this clone: This sample also contains other DNA sequences that code for the same CDR3. J is TRBJ2-1 and V is TRBV7-3; 7 bases line up with TRBD1. The trim removed 4 bases at V and 9 bases at J, leaving 0 bases unmatched. Per germline, CDR1 SGHTA and CDR2 FQGTGA. The CDR3 has 11 residues. CDR3 sequence reads: CASSSGGEQFF. The CDR3 nucleotides are TGTGCCAGCAGCTCAGGGGGTGAGCAGTTCTTC.